The 2 T cell receptor beta chains in this list originate from one sample, sequenced in a study of blood T cell repertoires in COVID-19. TCRdb keeps only in-frame clones here, not all; method: immunoSEQ multiplex PCR. Of tens of thousands of clones detected, 70% to 85% appear once; the ten largest clones hold over 8.5%. The sample consisted of peripheral blood. These receptors all come from a man aged 55 to 70 with acute or convalescent COVID-19.

The chain recombines TRBV9 with TRBJ2-5, with a weak D call TRBD1 (5 bases). Trimming stripped 2 bases from V and 3 bases from J, with 23 bases between. CDR3 size: 18 residues. Germline CDR1 is SGDLS and CDR2 is YYNGEE. CDR3 DNA sequence: TGTGCCAGCAGCGTGAGCCAAGGTGGGTGGACACCGAAAGAGACCCAGTACTTC. This gives the protein CASSVSQGGWTPKETQYF.

The V and J genes are TRBV12-3 or TRBV12-4 and TRBJ1-1; 8 positions agree with TRBD1. The V gene end was trimmed by 6 bases and the J gene end by 8 bases; junction bases not matched to a gene: 5. This CDR3 contains 12 residues. The CDR3 nucleotides read TGTGCCAGCAGCCAAACAGGGGGGGAAGCTTTCTTT. Translation gives CASSQTGGEAFF.